The 18 T cell receptor beta chains reported below all come from one sample, sequenced in a study of shared clonotypes between healthy human individuals. Clones were sequenced by immunoSEQ multiplex PCR, and TCRdb holds only the in-frame ones, with some missing. The table includes 2.5 million or so clones, 90% to 95% detected once. The sequenced sample consisted of naive CD4+ T cells sorted from blood. The subset was: CD45RA+ positively selected. The receptors were gathered from a man in his late teens or twenties in good health.

This clone turned up a few times. This chain uses TRBV10-3 with TRBJ2-2; 7 bases map to TRBD1. V was pared by 1 base and J by 4 bases, with 6 bases of the junction left unmatched. This CDR3 has 16 residues. Germline lookup yields CDR1 ENHRY and CDR2 SYGVKD. The CDR3 DNA is TGTGCCATCAGTGAGTATGGACAGGCAACCACCGGGGAGCTGTTTTTT. The encoded protein is CAISEYGQATTGELFF.

This chain joins TRBV27 and TRBJ2-5; possible D gene TRBD2, 6 bases. The germline gives CDR1 MNHEY, CDR2 SMNVEV (reference sequence). The CDR3 has 12 residues. Trimming removed 5 bases from V and 4 bases from J, with 8 bases in between. Here the CDR3 DNA reads TGTGCCAGCAGTGGGGGGACAGAGACCCAGTACTTC. Translated, it gives CASSGGTETQYF.

The CDR3 reads CASSRPRGYQETQYF. The CDR3 nucleotides read TGTGCCAGCAGCCGCCCTAGGGGTTACCAAGAGACCCAGTACTTC. The chain recombines TRBV5-6 with TRBJ2-5; maybe TRBD1 (5 bases). V lost 4 bases and J 0 bases, leaving 13 bases between the germline ends. Germline loops: CDR1 SGHDT, CDR2 YYEEEE. CDR3 length: 15 amino acids.

This chain connects TRBV27 to TRBJ1-5, with D maybe TRBD1 (6 bases). V lost 6 bases, J lost 6 bases, and 24 bases lay in between. Germline V gives CDR1 MNHEY, CDR2 SMNVEV (reference sequence). The CDR3 covers 17 residues. In nucleotides, the CDR3 is TGTGCCAGCAGACCTGTGGTATCAGGGACGACAGGTCAGCCCCAGCATTTT. This encodes CASRPVVSGTTGQPQHF.

The chain uses TRBV10-3 and TRBJ2-2, with 9 bases that match TRBD2. The V segment lost 3 bases and the J segment 3 bases; nucleotides outside the gene matches: 5. The CDR3 is 16 amino acids. The V gene's germline CDR1 is ENHRY and CDR2 SYGVKD. CDR3 protein: CAISDQGLAYTGELFF. CDR3 DNA sequence: TGTGCCATCAGTGATCAGGGACTAGCCTACACCGGGGAGCTGTTTTTT.

The chain is built from TRBV5-1 and TRBJ1-4; TRBD1 matches at 9 bases. Germline assignment: CDR1 SGHRS and CDR2 YFSETQ. This CDR3 has 17 amino acids. V lost 0 bases to trimming and J lost 7 bases; unmatched junction nucleotides: 10. CDR3 nucleotide sequence: TGCGCCAGCAGCTTGGGTCCCCAAGGACAGGGGTTTGAAAAACTGTTTTTT. It specifies CASSLGPQGQGFEKLFF.

The J gene is TRBJ2-5, the V gene TRBV5-1; unclear D gene. CDR1 and CDR2 (germline): SGHRS, YFSETQ. This CDR3 region has 13 residues. Trimming left V 1 base short and J 5 bases short, with 9 bases between. CDR3 residues: CASSLQPSETQYF. Here the CDR3 DNA reads TGCGCCAGCAGCTTGCAGCCTTCGGAGACCCAGTACTTC. Looking up the rest from reference TRBV5-1 and TRBJ2-5 gives the full variable domain: KAGVTQTPRYLIKTRGQQVTLSCSPISGHRSVSWYQQTPGQGLQFLFEYFSETQRNKGNFPGRFSGRQFSNSRSEMNVSTLELGDSALYLCASSLQPSETQYFGPGTRLLVL.

The chain employs TRBV4-2 and TRBJ2-7, with D perhaps TRBD2 (5 bases). The CDR3 consists of 15 residues. Germline V gene lookup returns CDR1 LGHNA and CDR2 YNFKEQ. Trimming left V 3 bases short and J 4 bases short, with 16 bases between. This CDR3 reads CASSHFRKGEYEQYF. Written as DNA, the CDR3 is TGTGCCAGCAGCCACTTCCGGAAGGGAGAGTACGAGCAGTACTTC.

The genes are TRBV30 and TRBJ1-4; tentative D call: TRBD1 (6 bases). Trimming took off 2 bases at V and 5 bases at J, with 9 bases between the two ends. The length of the CDR3 is 13 residues. Germline lookup yields CDR1 GTSNPN and CDR2 SVGIG (reference sequence). The CDR3 reads CAWSSGANEKLFF. The DNA of the CDR3 is TGTGCCTGGAGTTCGGGGGCCAATGAAAAACTGTTTTTT.

The chain links TRBV6-6 to TRBJ1-3; D not certain. Between the trimmed V and J ends, which lost 2 bases and 4 bases, there was a span of 15 bases. Germline V gives CDR1 MNHNY, CDR2 SVGAGI (reference sequence). The CDR3 loop spans 16 amino acids. The CDR3 is CASSYEADHIGNTIYF. The CDR3 DNA sequence: TGTGCCAGCAGTTACGAAGCCGATCACATCGGAAACACCATATATTTT.

V usage is TRBV6-1 and J usage is TRBJ1-1, with D possibly TRBD1 on 5 matching bases. V was clipped by 9 bases and J by 11 bases, with 13 bases between them. CDR1 and CDR2 from the germline V gene are MNHNS and SASEGT. The CDR3 is 10 residues long. This CDR3 is CASVDKKAFF. As DNA, the CDR3 is TGTGCCAGTGTGGACAAGAAGGCTTTCTTT.

This clone showed up just a few times. This chain joins TRBV29-1 and TRBJ1-1; the D gene is possibly TRBD1 (6 bases). The V end lost 6 bases, the J end lost 4 bases, and 15 bases lay between the germline ends. Per the germline V gene, CDR1 is SQVTM and CDR2 is ANQGSEA. This CDR3 region has 13 residues. The chain's CDR3 is CSVGTSGATEAFF. The CDR3 region has the DNA TGCAGCGTCGGGACGTCGGGGGCCACTGAAGCTTTCTTT.

The chain joins TRBV2 to TRBJ1-2; no firm D call. Germline V gene lookup returns CDR1 SNHLY and CDR2 FYNNEI. The V gene lost 6 bases and the J gene lost 6 bases, with 14 bases spanning the gap. The CDR3 length is 13 residues. Written as DNA, the CDR3 is TGTGCCAGCAGCGCGGACTTAGGCCATGGCTACACCTTC. It translates to CASSADLGHGYTF.

The V and J genes are TRBV11-2 and TRBJ2-7; a weak D match, TRBD2 (7 bases). V lost 1 base, J lost 2 bases, and 12 bases lay in between. The CDR3 loop spans 15 amino acids. From germline, CDR1 is SGHAT and CDR2 FQNNGV. CDR3 bases: TGTGCCAGCAGCTTAGGATACGGGGGGCCCTACGAGCAGTACTTC. Protein sequence: CASSLGYGGPYEQYF.

This clone was seen a few times. This sequence joins TRBV9 and TRBJ1-5; 8 bases map to TRBD1. The CDR3 extends over 14 amino acids. The germline CDR1 and CDR2 sequences are SGDLS and YYNGEE. V dropped 3 bases and J dropped 1; count of bases not matched to a gene: 0. This CDR3 reads CASSGTGSNQPQHF. DNA for the CDR3: TGTGCCAGCAGCGGGACAGGGAGCAATCAGCCCCAGCATTTT.

For this clone: Other DNA sequences from this sample encode an identical CDR3 as well. This chain joins TRBV18 and TRBJ2-3; D is ambiguous. V was cut by 2 bases and J by 5 bases, with 5 bases left in between. CDR1 and CDR2 from the germline V gene are KGHSH and LQKENI. This CDR3 is 12 amino acids long. The CDR3: CASSPKGDTQYF. DNA for the CDR3: TGTGCCAGCTCACCAAAGGGAGATACGCAGTATTTT.

This clone appeared once. Other nucleotide sequences in the sample specify the same CDR3. The rearrangement links TRBV19 to TRBJ2-5, with D possibly being TRBD2 (5 bases). V dropped 1 base and J dropped 2 bases, with 8 bases sitting between them. The CDR3 consists of 14 residues. CDR1 and CDR2 from the germline V gene are LNHDA and SQIVND (reference sequence). CDR3: CASSIGAEQETQYF. The CDR3 coding sequence is TGTGCCAGTAGTATAGGAGCGGAACAAGAGACCCAGTACTTC.

The gene calls are TRBV6-6 and TRBJ1-4; TRBD1 is a possible D gene (5 bases). Between the trimmed V and J ends, which lost 3 bases and 5 bases, there was a span of 10 bases. CDR1 MNHNY and CDR2 SVGAGI come from the germline V gene (reference sequence). This CDR3 is built from 14 residues. CDR3 coding DNA: TGTGCCAGCAGTTATGCGGGGGGAAATGAAAAACTGTTTTTT. Translating it yields CASSYAGGNEKLFF.